This T cell receptor (beta chain) appears in the sequencing data of a study of T cells expressing NK-cell markers. Turning to this clonotype: What it recognizes is unknown.

General study findings and limits: HCMV specificity of expanded NKG2C+ T cell clones remained unclear. A few donors' CD3+CD56-NKG2C+ cells were dominated by the same clonotypes.

The cDNA for TCR beta came from 5'RACE template switching with UMIs. TCRdb reprocessed the 5' RACE reads; each CDR3 protein has one entry and no DNA is given. The table lists about 460,000 distinct CDR3 sequences, with over 1.1% in the top ten. Sequencing input: blood T cells: a sorted CD56 or NKG2C T cell subset, CD4+ or CD8+ T cells, or bulk PBMC T cells (not recorded which). The source of this sequence is a woman aged 45 to 65 in good health.

The CDR3 protein is CASGGQGISNEQFF. The chain recombines TRBV5-6 with TRBJ2-1; the D gene TCRdb calls, TRBD1, cannot be checked with no DNA. Germline-derived CDR1 and CDR2 are SGHDT and YYEEEE. This CDR3 is built from 14 residues.